This is a list of T cell receptor beta chains from one sample in a study of T cells in Graves' hyperthyroidism and ophthalmopathy. TCRdb re-called the multiplex PCR reads with MiXCR, one entry per CDR3 protein. The data contain 750,000 to 950,000 distinct CDR3 sequences, roughly 40% of them singletons. Material for sequencing was blood. Receptor source: a man between 18 and 35 years old with Graves' hyperthyroidism. Both conserved end residues are part of each CDR3. A D gene is named only where the DNA matches it firmly. Clone size is given for some rows only: seen once, a few or many times, or a class if the clone is expanded.

abundance | j_gene | len | d_gene | v_gene | CDR3nt | CDR3aa
- | TRBJ1-5 | 13 | - | TRBV6-1 | TGTGCCAGCAGTAACGCGAGCAATCAGCCCCAGCATTTT | CASSNASNQPQHF
few | TRBJ2-7 | 13 | - | TRBV7-6 | TGTGCCAGCTCCGCCGGGGGTTTCAACGAGCAGTACTTC | CASSAGGFNEQYF
few | TRBJ2-2 | 11 | - | TRBV12-3/TRBV12-4 | TGTGCCAGCAGTTCGAACCGGGAGCTGTTTTTT | CASSSNRELFF
- | TRBJ1-2 | 15 | TRBD1 | TRBV2 | TGTGCCAGCAGGGTGGACAGGGCCTCCTACGAGCAGTACTTCTTC | CASRVDRASYEQYFF
many | TRBJ1-1 | 13 | - | TRBV7-9 | TGTGCCAGCAGCTTAGGAGAGAGTGACAAAGCTTTCTTT | CASSLGESDKAFF
many | TRBJ1-6 | 12 | TRBD1 | TRBV7-9 | TGTGCCTTACAGGGGGTTAATTCACCCCTCCACTTT | CALQGVNSPLHF
few | TRBJ1-4 | 14 | - | TRBV10-3 | TGTGCCATCAGTTTCGACAGCTATAATGAAAAACTGTTTTTT | CAISFDSYNEKLFF
few | TRBJ2-5 | 12 | TRBD1 | TRBV7-9 | TGTGCCAGCAGCCACAGACAGGGTCCCCAGTACTTC | CASSHRQGPQYF
- | TRBJ1-2 | 13 | - | TRBV7-9 | TGTGCCAGGAGCCAGCCGGGACACTATGGCTACACCTTC | CARSQPGHYGYTF
- | TRBJ2-7 | 14 | - | TRBV4-1 | TGCGCCAGCAGCCAAGGTCAGGGACACTACGAGCAGTACTTC | CASSQGQGHYEQYF
- | TRBJ1-6 | 12 | - | TRBV20-1 | TGCAGTTTGACGGACAGCAATTCACCCCTCCACTTT | CSLTDSNSPLHF
- | TRBJ2-2 | 15 | TRBD1 | TRBV7-2 | TGTGCCAGCAGTGCCAGGGACAGGGGGCTAGGCGAGCTGTTTTTT | CASSARDRGLGELFF
- | TRBJ1-6 | 16 | - | TRBV5-1 | TGCGCCAGCAGCTTGGACGGGAGTTCCTATAATTCACCCCTCCACTTT | CASSLDGSSYNSPLHF
- | TRBJ1-5 | 16 | - | TRBV7-2 | TGCGTCAGCAGCCAAGATCTAGGGCATAGCAATCAGCCCCGGCATTTT | CVSSQDLGHSNQPRHF
few | TRBJ1-2 | 15 | - | TRBV5-1 | TGCGCCAGCAGCTTGGCAAGTATAGGCACGGGAGGCTACACCTTC | CASSLASIGTGGYTF
many | TRBJ2-7 | 17 | - | TRBV15 | TGTGCCACCAGCAGACTAGTAGCCAGCGGGCTTACCTACGAGCAGTACTTC | CATSRLVASGLTYEQYF
- | TRBJ1-1 | 14 | - | TRBV5-7 | TGTGCCAGCAGTTCGCTGGGACTGGGGTATGAAGCTTTCTTT | CASSSLGLGYEAFF
many | TRBJ1-2 | 15 | TRBD1 | TRBV7-2 | TGTGCCAGCAGCCCTGGACCAGACAGGGGGTCTGGCTACACCTTC | CASSPGPDRGSGYTF
- | TRBJ1-1 | 16 | - | TRBV5-1 | TGCGCCAGCAGCTTCCCAGGTAAGGGGCGCGAGACTGAAGCTTTCTTT | CASSFPGKGRETEAFF
- | TRBJ1-5 | 15 | TRBD1 | TRBV19 | TGTGCCAGTACTCCAGGACAGGGGGCAAATCAGCCCCAGCATTTT | CASTPGQGANQPQHF
- | TRBJ1-6 | 14 | - | TRBV15 | TGTGCCACCAGCAGCTTGGGAGCTAATTCACCCCTCCACTTT | CATSSLGANSPLHF
once | TRBJ2-5 | 16 | TRBD2 | TRBV6-5 | TGTGCCAGCAGTCAGTTAGCGGGGGGTTTCCAAGAGACCCAGTACTTC | CASSQLAGGFQETQYF
many | TRBJ1-5 | 15 | TRBD1 | TRBV15 | TGTGCCACCAGCAAAGCAGGGGGTGGCAATCAGCCCCAGCATTTT | CATSKAGGGNQPQHF
many | TRBJ1-1 | 11 | - | TRBV10-3 | TGTGCCATCAGTGATTCACAGGAGACTTTCTTT | CAISDSQETFF
many | TRBJ1-2 | 13 | - | TRBV5-1 | TGCGCCAGCAGCGGAAACAGCCCTAATGGCTACACCTTC | CASSGNSPNGYTF
- | TRBJ2-7 | 13 | - | TRBV20-1 | TGCAGTGGGGGTAGCGGAAACTCCTACGAGCAGTACTTC | CSGGSGNSYEQYF
few | TRBJ2-7 | 16 | TRBD2 | TRBV7-8 | TGTGCCAGCAGCTTAAGGATAGCGGGGGCCCTTGACGAGCAGTACTTC | CASSLRIAGALDEQYF
- | TRBJ2-7 | 16 | - | TRBV6-1 | TGTGCCACCGATGAGTCAGGCGTGATCAGGCCCTACGAGCAGTACTTC | CATDESGVIRPYEQYF
few | TRBJ2-2 | 13 | TRBD1 | TRBV19 | TGTGCCCTCATGACAGGGGGCAACGGGGAGCTGTTTTTT | CALMTGGNGELFF
- | TRBJ2-2 | 16 | - | TRBV12-3/TRBV12-4 | TGTGCCAGCAGTTTAGCACACGGGGGAAACACCGGGGAGCTGTTTTTT | CASSLAHGGNTGELFF
- | TRBJ2-5 | 14 | TRBD1 | TRBV7-9 | TGTGCCAGCAGCCAGGGGGCATTAGAAGAGACCCAGTACTTC | CASSQGALEETQYF
few | TRBJ2-2 | 16 | TRBD2 | TRBV2 | TGTGCCAGCAGTGATAGTAGCGGGGAGAACACCGGGGAGCTGTTTTTT | CASSDSSGENTGELFF
- | TRBJ1-2 | 13 | - | TRBV6-5 | TGTGCCAGCAGTTACGGTCGGGGACTCGGCTACACCTTC | CASSYGRGLGYTF
many | TRBJ2-2 | 16 | - | TRBV7-2 | TGTGCCAGCAGCTTAGCGTCGGCAGGGAGGACCGGGGAGCTGTTTTTT | CASSLASAGRTGELFF
few | TRBJ2-2 | 15 | - | TRBV5-6 | TGTGCCAGCAGCTTGGAGAGGGGGAACACCGGGGAGCTGTTTTTT | CASSLERGNTGELFF
- | TRBJ1-5 | 16 | TRBD1 | TRBV10-3 | TGTGCCATCAAAGCCGGGACAGGGGATAGCAATCAGCCCCAGCATTTT | CAIKAGTGDSNQPQHF
few | TRBJ2-7 | 17 | TRBD1 | TRBV5-1 | TGCGCCAGCAGCTTGGGAGACAGGGGGTTCAGCAGCAACGAGCAGTACTTC | CASSLGDRGFSSNEQYF
- | TRBJ1-5 | 16 | - | TRBV4-1 | TGCGCCAGCAGCCCAGCAGGGTATGGGGGCAATCAGCCCCAGCATTTT | CASSPAGYGGNQPQHF
many | TRBJ1-4 | 13 | - | TRBV7-9 | TGTGCCAGCAGCTTAGCGTGGGGTGAAAAACTGTTTTTT | CASSLAWGEKLFF
- | TRBJ2-7 | 16 | - | TRBV7-9 | TGTGCCAGCAGTTTCATCGGGAGCGAGAGTGAGTACGAGCAGTACTTC | CASSFIGSESEYEQYF
many | TRBJ1-1 | 14 | TRBD1 | TRBV20-1 | TGCAGTGCTAGTTACAGGGGAGGCTACACTGAAGCTTTCTTT | CSASYRGGYTEAFF